The source of this T cell receptor beta chain is a study of regulatory T cells in long-lasting Graves disease. Findings and caveats of the study: Possibly, too few samples lowered accuracy. Patients whose Graves' disease persisted exhibited lower TCR diversity than those newly diagnosed.

Indicated time point: persistent/refractory GD, antithyroid drugs over 5 years with positive TRAb. Construction of the TCR library relied on RNA isolated from PBMCs. This clonotype was seen many times. Its antigen is unknown. With iRepertoire HTBI primers and Arm-PCR of CDR3 regions, TCR beta libraries were built. TCRdb itself ran the multiplex PCR reads through MiXCR, one entry per CDR3 protein. This repertoire shows 450,000 or so distinct CDR3 sequences, roughly 22% found once; its top ten account for about an eighth. The sequencing used peripheral blood mononuclear cells (PBMCs), collected when the disease was refractory, from a patient treated with antithyroid drugs. This receptor was taken from a female donor with Graves disease.

The CDR3 reads CSDRPAGEGKLFF. In DNA form, the CDR3 reads TGCAGCGACCGGCCGGCAGGGGAGGGAAAACTGTTTTTT. The rearrangement uses TRBV29-1 and TRBJ1-4; a possible D gene is TRBD1 (6 bases). Germline V CDR1 and CDR2: SQVTM, ANQGSEA. V lost 7 bases, J lost 10 bases, and 19 bases lay in between. The CDR3 runs 13 residues.